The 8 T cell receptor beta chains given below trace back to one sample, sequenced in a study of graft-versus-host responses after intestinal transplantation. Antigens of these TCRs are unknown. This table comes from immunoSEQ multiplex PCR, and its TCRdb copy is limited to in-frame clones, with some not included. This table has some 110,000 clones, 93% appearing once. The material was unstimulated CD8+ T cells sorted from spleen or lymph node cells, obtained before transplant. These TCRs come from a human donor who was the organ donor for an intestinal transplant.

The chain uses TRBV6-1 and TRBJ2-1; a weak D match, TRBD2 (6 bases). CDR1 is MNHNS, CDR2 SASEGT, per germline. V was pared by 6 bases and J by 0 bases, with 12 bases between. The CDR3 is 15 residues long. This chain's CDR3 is CASSGGFSSYNEQFF. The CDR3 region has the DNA TGTGCCAGCAGCGGGGGTTTTAGCTCCTACAATGAGCAGTTCTTC.

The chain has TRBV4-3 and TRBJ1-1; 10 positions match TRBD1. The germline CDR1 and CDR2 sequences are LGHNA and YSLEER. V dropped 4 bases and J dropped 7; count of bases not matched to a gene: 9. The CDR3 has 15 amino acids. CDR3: CASSRMTGGRGEAFF. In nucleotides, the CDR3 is TGCGCCAGCAGCCGAATGACAGGGGGCCGGGGTGAAGCTTTCTTT.

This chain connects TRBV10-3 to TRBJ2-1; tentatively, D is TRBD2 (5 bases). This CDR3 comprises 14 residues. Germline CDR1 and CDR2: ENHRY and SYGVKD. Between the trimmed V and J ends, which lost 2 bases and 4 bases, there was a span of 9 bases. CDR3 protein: CAISERAAYNEQFF. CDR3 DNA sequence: TGTGCCATCAGTGAGAGAGCGGCGTACAATGAGCAGTTCTTC.

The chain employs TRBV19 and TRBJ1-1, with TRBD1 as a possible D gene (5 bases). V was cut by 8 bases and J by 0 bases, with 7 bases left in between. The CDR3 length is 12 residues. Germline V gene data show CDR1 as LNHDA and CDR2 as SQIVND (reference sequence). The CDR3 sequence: CASGTVNTEAFF. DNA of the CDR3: TGTGCCAGTGGGACGGTGAACACTGAAGCTTTCTTT.

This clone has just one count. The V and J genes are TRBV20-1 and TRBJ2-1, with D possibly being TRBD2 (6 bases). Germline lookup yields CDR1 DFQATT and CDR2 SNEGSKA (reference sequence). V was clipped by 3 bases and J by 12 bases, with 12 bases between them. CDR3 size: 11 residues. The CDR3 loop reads CSASDGGVQFF. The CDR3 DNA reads TGCAGTGCTAGCGACGGGGGTGTGCAGTTCTTC.

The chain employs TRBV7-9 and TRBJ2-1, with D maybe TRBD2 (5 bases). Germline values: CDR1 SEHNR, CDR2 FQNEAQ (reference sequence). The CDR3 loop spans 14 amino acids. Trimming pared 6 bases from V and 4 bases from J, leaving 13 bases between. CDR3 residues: CASRSEGVYNEQFF. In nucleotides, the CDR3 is TGTGCCAGCAGGTCAGAGGGCGTTTACAATGAGCAGTTCTTC.

The CDR3 nucleotides are TGCAGCGTTTTTGGGGGATTAGTCGCAGAGACCCAGTACTTC. The encoded protein is CSVFGGLVAETQYF. This chain connects TRBV29-1 to TRBJ2-5; D assignment may be TRBD1 or TRBD2 (5 bases each). CDR1 is SQVTM and CDR2 is ANQGSEA in the germline V gene. The CDR3 has 14 amino acids. V lost 5 bases and J 4 bases, leaving 17 bases between the germline ends.

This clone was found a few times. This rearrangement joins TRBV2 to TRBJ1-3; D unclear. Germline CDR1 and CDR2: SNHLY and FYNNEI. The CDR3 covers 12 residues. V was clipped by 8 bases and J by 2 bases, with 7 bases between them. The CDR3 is CASLLPGNTIYF. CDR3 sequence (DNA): TGTGCCAGCCTCTTACCTGGAAACACCATATATTTT.